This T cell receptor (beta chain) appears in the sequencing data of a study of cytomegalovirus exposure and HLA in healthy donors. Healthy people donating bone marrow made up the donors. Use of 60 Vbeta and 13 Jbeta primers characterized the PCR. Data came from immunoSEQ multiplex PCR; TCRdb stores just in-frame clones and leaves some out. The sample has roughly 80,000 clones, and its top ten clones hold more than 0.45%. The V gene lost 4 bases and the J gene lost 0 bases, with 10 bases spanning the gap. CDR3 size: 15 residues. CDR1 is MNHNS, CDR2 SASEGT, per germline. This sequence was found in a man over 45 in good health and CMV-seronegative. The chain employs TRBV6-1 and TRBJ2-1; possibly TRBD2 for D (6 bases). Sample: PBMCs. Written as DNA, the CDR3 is TGTGCCAGCAGTGTCGACGGGAGCTCCTACAATGAGCAGTTCTTC. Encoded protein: CASSVDGSSYNEQFF.